This TCR beta chain stems from a study of blood T cell repertoires in COVID-19. Authors' analysis steps: Amplification with reference gene primers provided the estimates of nucleated cell counts. Libraries were prepared by immunoSEQ multiplex PCR; TCRdb keeps only in-frame clonotypes and omits some of them. V, J and clone size derive from that table, while D and trimming were established from the DNA sequence. Of hundreds of thousands of clones in the sample, roughly 89% are singletons; the top ten hold 6% to 7%. There are 17 residues in the CDR3. CDR1 and CDR2 (germline): SGHVS, FNYEAQ. V was pared by 5 bases and J by 9 bases, with 10 bases of the junction left unmatched.

The source is a woman in her 40s who had recovered from COVID-19. The specimen was PBMCs or T cells enriched from blood (not recorded which). The chain recombines TRBV7-6 with TRBJ2-1; 16 positions match TRBD2. The CDR3 sequence: CASSTTPGTSGRVEQFF. The DNA for the CDR3 is TGTGCCAGCAGCACCACACCCGGGACTAGCGGGAGGGTTGAGCAGTTCTTC. Full variable domain (outside the CDR3, taken from reference TRBV7-6 and TRBJ2-1): GAGVSQSPRYKVTKRGQDVALRCDPISGHVSLYWYRQALGQGPEFLTYFNYEAQQDKSGLPNDRFSAERPEGSISTLTIQRTEQRDSAMYRCASSTTPGTSGRVEQFFGPGTRLTVL.